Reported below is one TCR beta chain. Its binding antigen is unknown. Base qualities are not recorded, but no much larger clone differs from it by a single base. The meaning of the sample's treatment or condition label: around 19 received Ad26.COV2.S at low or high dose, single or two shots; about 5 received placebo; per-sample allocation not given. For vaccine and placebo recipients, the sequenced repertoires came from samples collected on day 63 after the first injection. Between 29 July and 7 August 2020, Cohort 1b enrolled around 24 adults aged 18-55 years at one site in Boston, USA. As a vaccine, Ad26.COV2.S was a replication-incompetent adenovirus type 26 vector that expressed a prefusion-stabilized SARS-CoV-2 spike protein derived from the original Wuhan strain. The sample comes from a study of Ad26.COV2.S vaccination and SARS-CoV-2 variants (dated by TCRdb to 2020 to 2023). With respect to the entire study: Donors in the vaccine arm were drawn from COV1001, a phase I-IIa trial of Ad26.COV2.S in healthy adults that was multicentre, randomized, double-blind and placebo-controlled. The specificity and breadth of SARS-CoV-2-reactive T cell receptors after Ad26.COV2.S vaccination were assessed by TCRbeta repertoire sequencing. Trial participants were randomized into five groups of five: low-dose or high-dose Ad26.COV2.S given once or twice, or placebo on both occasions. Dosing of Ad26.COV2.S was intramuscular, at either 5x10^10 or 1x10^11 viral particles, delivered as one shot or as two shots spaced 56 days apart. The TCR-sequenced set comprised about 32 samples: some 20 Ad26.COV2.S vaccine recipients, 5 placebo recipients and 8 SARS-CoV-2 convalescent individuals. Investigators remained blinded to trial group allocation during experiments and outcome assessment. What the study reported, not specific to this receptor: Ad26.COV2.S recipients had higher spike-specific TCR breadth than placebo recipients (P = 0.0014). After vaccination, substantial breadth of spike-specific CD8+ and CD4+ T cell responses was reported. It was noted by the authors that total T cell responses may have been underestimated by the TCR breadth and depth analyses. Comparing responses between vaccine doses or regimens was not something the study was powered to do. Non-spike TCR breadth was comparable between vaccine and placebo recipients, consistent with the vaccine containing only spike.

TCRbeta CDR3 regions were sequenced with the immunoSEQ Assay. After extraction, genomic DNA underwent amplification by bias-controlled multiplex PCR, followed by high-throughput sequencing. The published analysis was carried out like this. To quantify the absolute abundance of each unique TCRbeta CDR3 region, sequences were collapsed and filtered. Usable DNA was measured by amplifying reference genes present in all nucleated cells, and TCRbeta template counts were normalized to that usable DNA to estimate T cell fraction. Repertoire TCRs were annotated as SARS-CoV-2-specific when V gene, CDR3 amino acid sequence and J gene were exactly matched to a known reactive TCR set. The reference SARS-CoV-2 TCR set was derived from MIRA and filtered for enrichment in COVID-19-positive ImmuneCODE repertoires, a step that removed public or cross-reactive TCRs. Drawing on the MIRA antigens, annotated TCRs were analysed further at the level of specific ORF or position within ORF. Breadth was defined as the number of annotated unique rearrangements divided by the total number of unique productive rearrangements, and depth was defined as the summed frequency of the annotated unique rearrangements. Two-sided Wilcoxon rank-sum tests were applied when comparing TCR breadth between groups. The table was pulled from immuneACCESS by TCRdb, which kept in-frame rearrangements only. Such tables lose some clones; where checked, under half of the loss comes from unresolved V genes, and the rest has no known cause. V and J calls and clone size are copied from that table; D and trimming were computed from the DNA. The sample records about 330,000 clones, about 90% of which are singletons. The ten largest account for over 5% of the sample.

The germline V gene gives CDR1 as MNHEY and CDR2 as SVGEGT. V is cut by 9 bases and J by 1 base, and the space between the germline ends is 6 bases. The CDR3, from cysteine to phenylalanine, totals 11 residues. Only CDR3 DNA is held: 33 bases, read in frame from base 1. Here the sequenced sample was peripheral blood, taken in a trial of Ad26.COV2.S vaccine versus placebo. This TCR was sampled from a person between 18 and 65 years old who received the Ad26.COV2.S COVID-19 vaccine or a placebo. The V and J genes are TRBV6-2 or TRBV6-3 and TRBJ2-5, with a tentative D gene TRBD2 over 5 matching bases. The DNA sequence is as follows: TGTGCCAGTAGCGTCCAAGAGACCCAGTACTTC. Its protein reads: CASSVQETQYF.